Listed below are T cell receptor beta chains from one sample, sequenced in a study of blood T cell repertoires in COVID-19. Measured with immunoSEQ multiplex PCR; TCRdb has only the in-frame clones, and not every one. This sample has about 250,000 clones, with about 86% found just once. The sequenced sample consisted of PBMCs or T cells enriched from blood (not recorded which). Receptors originate from a man aged 50 to 60 who had recovered from COVID-19. The CDR3 runs from the conserved cysteine through the conserved F or W. Fields, in order: clone size, D gene, V gene, J gene, CDR3 DNA, CDR3 protein. The D gene is left open where the match is weak. Clone size, where shown, is once, few, many, or a class for clones that have expanded.

abundance: once
d_gene: TRBD1
v_gene: TRBV25-1
j_gene: TRBJ2-7
CDR3nt: TGTGCCAGCAGTGGATCCCGGGACAGTCCCTACGAGCAGTACTTC
CDR3aa: CASSGSRDSPYEQYF

abundance: once
d_gene: TRBD1
v_gene: TRBV7-9
j_gene: TRBJ2-5
CDR3nt: TGTGCCAGCAGCCAGGACAGGGTGATCCAAGAGACCCAGTACTTC
CDR3aa: CASSQDRVIQETQYF

abundance: .
d_gene: .
v_gene: TRBV2
j_gene: TRBJ2-1
CDR3nt: TGTGCCAGCAGAAACAGGGAGGGCGGGAGCTCCTACAATGAGCAGTTCTTC
CDR3aa: CASRNREGGSSYNEQFF

abundance: once
d_gene: .
v_gene: TRBV2
j_gene: TRBJ1-5
CDR3nt: TGTGCCAGCACGGGGGGTGTGGGTCAGCCCCAGCATTTT
CDR3aa: CASTGGVGQPQHF

abundance: .
d_gene: .
v_gene: TRBV19
j_gene: TRBJ1-1
CDR3nt: TGTGCCAGTAGTATCTACTGGGACATCCCCGAAGCTTTCTTT
CDR3aa: CASSIYWDIPEAFF

abundance: .
d_gene: TRBD1
v_gene: TRBV5-1
j_gene: TRBJ1-2
CDR3nt: TGCGCCAGTCAAGTTACGGGACAGGCTGCCTATGGCTACACCTTC
CDR3aa: CASQVTGQAAYGYTF

abundance: .
d_gene: TRBD1
v_gene: TRBV15
j_gene: TRBJ1-1
CDR3nt: TGTGCCACCAGCAGACAAAGAAGGGCAGGGGGGCAGAACACTGAAGCTTTCTTT
CDR3aa: CATSRQRRAGGQNTEAFF

abundance: .
d_gene: .
v_gene: TRBV28
j_gene: TRBJ2-2
CDR3nt: TGTGCCAGCAGTAGGGACATAACGAACACCGGGGAGCTGTTTTTT
CDR3aa: CASSRDITNTGELFF

abundance: .
d_gene: TRBD1
v_gene: TRBV5-1
j_gene: TRBJ1-3
CDR3nt: TGCGCCAGCAGGAGGACAGGGGGCTTCAACTCTGGAAACACCATATATTTT
CDR3aa: CASRRTGGFNSGNTIYF

abundance: .
d_gene: TRBD1
v_gene: TRBV7-7
j_gene: TRBJ1-5
CDR3nt: TGTGCTAGCAGCTTAGCTCCTAGGACAGGGGCGACCCCTCAGCCCCAGCATTTT
CDR3aa: CASSLAPRTGATPQPQHF

abundance: .
d_gene: .
v_gene: TRBV7-9
j_gene: TRBJ2-3
CDR3nt: TGTGCCAGCAGCCCAGAGGAGGCGGTAACAACGCAGTATTTT
CDR3aa: CASSPEEAVTTQYF

abundance: once
d_gene: .
v_gene: TRBV11-2
j_gene: TRBJ2-3
CDR3nt: TGTGCCAGCAGCTTAGAGGACAGAGCCACAGATACGCAGTATTTT
CDR3aa: CASSLEDRATDTQYF

abundance: .
d_gene: TRBD1
v_gene: TRBV27
j_gene: TRBJ1-6
CDR3nt: TGTGCCAGCAGTTTGAGAGGGGGCGCTTCACCCCTCCACTTT
CDR3aa: CASSLRGGASPLHF

abundance: .
d_gene: TRBD2
v_gene: TRBV7-2
j_gene: TRBJ2-1
CDR3nt: TGTGCCAGCAGTAGTAGGACTAGCAGTGAGCAGTTCTTC
CDR3aa: CASSSRTSSEQFF

abundance: .
d_gene: .
v_gene: TRBV4-1
j_gene: TRBJ1-4
CDR3nt: TGCGCCAGCAGCCAAGCGGAGCGATCTAATGAAAAACTGTTTTTT
CDR3aa: CASSQAERSNEKLFF

abundance: .
d_gene: TRBD1
v_gene: TRBV6-5
j_gene: TRBJ2-7
CDR3nt: TGTGCCAGCAGTTACGGACAGGGATCCTCCTACGAGCAGTACTTC
CDR3aa: CASSYGQGSSYEQYF

abundance: .
d_gene: .
v_gene: TRBV13
j_gene: TRBJ2-1
CDR3nt: TGTGCCAGCAGCCCAAGGGGGTGGGAGCAGTTCTTC
CDR3aa: CASSPRGWEQFF

abundance: few
d_gene: TRBD1
v_gene: TRBV10-3
j_gene: TRBJ1-5
CDR3nt: TGTGCCATCAGTGAGTTTCAATCGGGACAGGGTCAGCCCCAGCATTTT
CDR3aa: CAISEFQSGQGQPQHF

abundance: .
d_gene: .
v_gene: TRBV5-4
j_gene: TRBJ2-6
CDR3nt: TGTGCCAGCAGCTTGTTTGGGCCGCTCTCTGGGGCCAACGTCCTGACTTTC
CDR3aa: CASSLFGPLSGANVLTF

abundance: once
d_gene: .
v_gene: TRBV11-2
j_gene: TRBJ1-2
CDR3nt: TGTGCCAGCAGCCAGCCTAGCCAGAACTATGGCTACACCTTC
CDR3aa: CASSQPSQNYGYTF